This passage covers 19 T cell receptor beta chains from one sample sequenced in a study of CD8+ T cells in alopecia areata. cDNA serving as the sequencing template came from extracted, reverse transcribed RNA. The table came from immunoSEQ multiplex PCR; TCRdb's copy has only in-frame clones and leaves some out. Of under 250,000 clones in the sample, approximately 52% were seen once. Material: CD4+ T cells sorted from blood, obtained at week 0. The origin of the receptors is a human donor with alopecia areata.

This rearrangement joins TRBV29-1 to TRBJ2-5, with D uncertain. The CDR3 is made up of 14 amino acids. Trimming took off 7 bases at V and 1 base at J, with 16 bases between the two ends. The germline CDR1 and CDR2 sequences are SQVTM and ANQGSEA. In DNA form, the CDR3 reads TGCAGCGCTGCCCCCAGGCTCGGCCAAGAGACCCAGTACTTC. Protein: CSAAPRLGQETQYF.

V is TRBV30 and J is TRBJ2-5; 8 bases are shared with TRBD1. This CDR3 has 14 residues. Per the germline V gene, CDR1 is GTSNPN and CDR2 is SVGIG (reference sequence). The V gene end was trimmed by 2 bases and the J gene end by 5 bases; junction bases not matched to a gene: 7. The CDR3 region is CAWSPGQGWETQYF. CDR3 DNA sequence: TGTGCCTGGAGTCCCGGACAGGGTTGGGAGACCCAGTACTTC.

Here the CDR3 DNA reads TGTGCCAGCAGCTCCGGGACAGGTCAGTTCTTC. Its translation is CASSSGTGQFF. The V gene is TRBV6-6, the J gene TRBJ2-1, with 8 bases aligning to TRBD1. CDR1 and CDR2 (germline): MNHNY, SVGAGI (reference sequence). The CDR3 is 11 amino acids. J lost 13 bases, V lost 6 bases, and 5 bases had no gene match.

This clone turned up a few times. V usage is TRBV25-1 and J usage is TRBJ2-1; D possibly corresponds to TRBD2 (5 bases). Germline CDR1 MGHDK, CDR2 SYGVNS. Trimming shortened V by 3 bases and J by 4 bases, and 13 bases separated the two germline ends. The CDR3 has 15 amino acids. CDR3 nucleotide sequence: TGTGCCAGCAGTGATAAGGGAGTAGGGTACAATGAGCAGTTCTTC. The encoded protein is CASSDKGVGYNEQFF.

This sequence joins TRBV7-2 and TRBJ2-5; D is undetermined. V was trimmed by 0 bases and J by 2 bases, leaving 7 bases between them. This CDR3 comprises 14 residues. Germline CDR1 and CDR2: SGHTA and FQGNSA. CDR3 coding DNA: TGTGCCAGCAGCTTAGCGGGAATACAAGAGACCCAGTACTTC. Residues: CASSLAGIQETQYF. The whole variable domain, remainder taken from reference TRBV7-2 and TRBJ2-5, is GAGVSQSPSNKVTEKGKDVELRCDPISGHTALYWYRQSLGQGLEFLIYFQGNSAPDKSGLPSDRFSAERTGGSVSTLTIQRTQQEDSAVYLCASSLAGIQETQYFGPGTRLLVL.

The chain couples TRBV30 to TRBJ2-1; D is undetermined. The CDR3 is 14 amino acids. Trimming pared 7 bases from V and 0 bases from J, leaving 13 bases between. Germline CDR1 reads GTSNPN; CDR2 reads SVGIG (reference sequence). The CDR3 nucleotides read TGTGCCTCTATACACTTGAGCTCCTACAATGAGCAGTTCTTC. Its translation: CASIHLSSYNEQFF.

The chain joins TRBV30 to TRBJ2-6, with 7 bases fitting TRBD1. Germline trimming cut 3 bases from V and 0 bases from J; bases unmatched to any gene: 11. Per the germline V gene, CDR1 is GTSNPN and CDR2 is SVGIG (reference sequence). The CDR3 extends over 18 amino acids. CDR3 coding DNA: TGTGCCTGGAGACCGACCGGGACAGCCACCTCTGGGGCCAACGTCCTGACTTTC. Translated, it gives CAWRPTGTATSGANVLTF.

The chain is built from TRBV6-1 and TRBJ2-5; D could derive from TRBD1 or TRBD2 (7 bases each). The CDR3 totals 13 residues. Germline lookup yields CDR1 MNHNS and CDR2 SASEGT. V dropped 5 bases and J dropped 5 bases, with 12 bases sitting between them. This chain's CDR3 is CASSRQGGETQYF. For the CDR3, the DNA is TGTGCCAGCAGTCGCCAGGGGGGGGAGACCCAGTACTTC.

This clone was counted a few times. The chain couples TRBV6-1 to TRBJ2-7; 11 bases fit TRBD2. The CDR3 runs to 15 residues. Trimming at V came to 8 bases and at J to 3 bases, leaving 9 bases not matched to a gene. The germline V gene encodes CDR1 MNHNS and CDR2 SASEGT. The CDR3 DNA reads TGTGCCAGCGAACCCGCTAGCGGGGGGAACTACGAGCAGTACTTC. This gives the protein CASEPASGGNYEQYF.

The chain links TRBV30 to TRBJ2-1; D unclear. This CDR3 is built from 14 residues. The V gene lost 0 bases and the J gene lost 2 bases, with 8 bases spanning the gap. CDR1 and CDR2 from the germline V gene are GTSNPN and SVGIG (reference sequence). The CDR3 bases are TGTGCCTGGAGTGTAGGAGCAGCCTACAATGAGCAGTTCTTC. Its protein product is CAWSVGAAYNEQFF.

This clone was counted a few times. This chain joins TRBV5-1 and TRBJ1-2; TRBD1 aligns across 7 bases. The germline V gene has CDR1 SGHRS and CDR2 YFSETQ. The CDR3 sequence is 14 residues long. V shed 0 bases, J shed 5 bases, and the junction held 4 bases outside the gene matches. CDR3 bases: TGCGCCAGCAGCTTGGAGGGGGCGAAGTATGGCTACACCTTC. Residues: CASSLEGAKYGYTF.

The chain carries TRBV7-9 and TRBJ1-1, with no clear D. CDR1 is SEHNR, CDR2 FQNEAQ, per germline (reference sequence). With 7 bases removed from V and 4 bases from J, the gap between germline ends came to 16 bases. This CDR3 spans 14 amino acids. CDR3 in DNA: TGTGCCAGCAACTCCATGGGTTTTGTCACTGAAGCTTTCTTT. Translation: CASNSMGFVTEAFF.

The chain recombines TRBV27 with TRBJ1-5; 8 bases fit TRBD1. The V gene's germline CDR1 is MNHEY and CDR2 SMNVEV (reference sequence). After removal of 2 bases from V and 3 bases from J, the junction contained 6 bases not matched to a gene. The CDR3 extends over 16 amino acids. The CDR3 is CASSLKSRGLNQPQHF. DNA for the CDR3: TGTGCCAGCAGTTTAAAGAGCAGGGGGCTCAATCAGCCCCAGCATTTT.

The chain uses TRBV29-1 and TRBJ2-3; 10 bases agree with TRBD2. The CDR3 has 14 amino acids. The germline CDR1 and CDR2 sequences are SQVTM and ANQGSEA. J gave up 6 bases and V 5 bases, and 8 bases lay outside the gene matches. CDR3 protein: CSVKSGRAGDTQYF. The DNA for the CDR3 is TGCAGCGTTAAAAGCGGGAGGGCCGGCGATACGCAGTATTTT.

The genes are TRBV10-2 and TRBJ2-5, with D unclear. V was pared by 1 base and J by 5 bases, with 8 bases between. Germline values: CDR1 WSHSY, CDR2 SAAADI. This CDR3 is built from 13 residues. In DNA, the CDR3 is TGCGCCAGCAGTGAGTTGGTAGGGGAGACCCAGTACTTC. It yields the protein CASSELVGETQYF.

In this sample, this clone turned up a few times. Other DNA sequences in this sample translate to the same CDR3. The chain employs TRBV9 and TRBJ2-7; possibly TRBD2 for D (5 bases). Germline CDR1 reads SGDLS; CDR2 reads YYNGEE. The CDR3 runs to 14 residues. V lost 0 bases to trimming and J lost 3 bases, with 10 bases between them. In nucleotides, the CDR3 is TGTGCCAGCAGCGTAGGTCCGGGAAGCTACGAGCAGTACTTC. Its protein product is CASSVGPGSYEQYF. The whole variable domain, remainder taken from reference TRBV9 and TRBJ2-7, is DSGVTQTPKHLITATGQRVTLRCSPRSGDLSVYWYQQSLDQGLQFLIQYYNGEERAKGNILERFSAQQFPDLHSELNLSSLELGDSALYFCASSVGPGSYEQYFGPGTRLTVT.

The J gene is TRBJ1-3, the V gene TRBV30, with unresolved D. This CDR3 has 14 amino acids. With 5 bases removed from V and 4 bases from J, the gap between germline ends came to 15 bases. Germline CDR1 GTSNPN, CDR2 SVGIG (reference sequence). The CDR3 loop reads CAWAPWTPGNTIYF. As DNA, the CDR3 is TGTGCCTGGGCCCCCTGGACGCCCGGAAACACCATATATTTT.

V is TRBV6-6 and J is TRBJ1-6; the D gene is possibly TRBD1 (5 bases). CDR1 is MNHNY and CDR2 is SVGAGI in the germline V gene (reference sequence). The CDR3 covers 15 residues. Trimming pared 6 bases from V and 1 base from J, leaving 10 bases between. CDR3 sequence: CASRDKGSYNSPLHF. The CDR3 bases are TGTGCCAGCAGAGACAAGGGGTCCTATAATTCACCCCTCCACTTT.

V gene TRBV2 combines with J gene TRBJ2-5, with D unclear. This CDR3 is 11 amino acids long. Germline V gene data show CDR1 as SNHLY and CDR2 as FYNNEI. Trimming cost V 9 bases and J 4 bases, with 9 bases left between them. The CDR3: CASGRSETQYF. In DNA form, the CDR3 reads TGTGCCAGTGGACGGTCAGAGACCCAGTACTTC.